This T cell receptor beta chain was captured in a study of blood T cell repertoires in COVID-19. Study background: Sites in the United States, Italy and Spain provided acute and convalescent COVID-19 samples. PBMCs, B-cell-depleted T cells, or T cells provided the cDNA or gDNA that made up the material.

The V end was cut by 0 bases, the J end by 10 bases, with 10 bases between. Per germline, CDR1 SGHNT and CDR2 YENEEA. The CDR3 length is 13 residues. Measured with immunoSEQ multiplex PCR; TCRdb has only the in-frame clones, and not every one. Here the sample spans about 110,000 clones, under 90% being singletons. This chain joins TRBV11-3 and TRBJ2-1, with D maybe TRBD1 (5 bases). Sequenced material: peripheral blood. The receptor's source is a woman aged 55-75 years with acute or convalescent COVID-19. In nucleotides, the CDR3 is TGTGCCAGCAGCTTAGACAGGGCGCGGGAGCAGTTCTTC. Its protein is CASSLDRAREQFF. The full variable domain, completed using reference TRBV11-3 and TRBJ2-1, is EAGVVQSPRYKIIEKKQPVAFWCNPISGHNTLYWYLQNLGQGPELLIRYENEEAVDDSQLPKDRFSAERLKGVDSTLKIQPAELGDSAVYLCASSLDRAREQFFGPGTRLTVL.